The rows below give T cell receptor beta chains drawn from one sample of a study of neurological immune-mediated disorders. TCRdb itself ran the 5' RACE reads through MiXCR, one entry per CDR3 protein. The sample shows about 60,000 distinct CDR3 sequences, about 8.9% of them seen only once. Sequenced input: PBMCs. These receptors were obtained from a man aged 25 to 45 in good health. The CDR3 runs from the conserved cysteine through the conserved F or W. A D gene is named only where the DNA matches it firmly. Clone sizes are given selectively: once, few, many, or a class where the clone is expanded.

V,D,size,J,DNA,CDR3
TRBV27,.,many,TRBJ2-7,TGTGCCAGCAGTTCCCTGACAGGAGCCTACGAGCAGTACTTC,CASSSLTGAYEQYF
TRBV4-2,.,many,TRBJ2-3,TGTGCCAGCAGCCAAGATGGTAGCGAGATCACAGATACGCAGTATTTT,CASSQDGSEITDTQYF
TRBV7-9,TRBD1,few,TRBJ2-5,TGTGCCAGCAGCGGGGGACAGGGGGCGCTTGAGACCCAGTACTTC,CASSGGQGALETQYF
TRBV3-1,.,many,TRBJ2-7,TGTGCCAGCAGCCAAGAGGCAGGGGTTTGGGACGAGCAGTACTTC,CASSQEAGVWDEQYF
TRBV5-1,.,many,TRBJ1-3,TGCGCCAGCAGCTTGGCCTCTGGAGCCAGCTCTGGAAACACCATATATTTT,CASSLASGASSGNTIYF
TRBV14,.,many,TRBJ1-2,TGTGCCAGCAGCCAAAGGACCTATGGCTACACCTTC,CASSQRTYGYTF
TRBV6-5,.,many,TRBJ2-7,TGTGCCAGAATCTCCTACGAGCAGTACTTC,CARISYEQYF
TRBV5-5,.,many,TRBJ1-4,TGTGCCAGCAGCTCCCGGTTGGGAGAAACTAATGAAAAACTGTTTTTT,CASSSRLGETNEKLFF
TRBV29-1,TRBD2,many,TRBJ2-2,TGCAGCGCGGGACTAGCGGCCTCACTCGCGAACACCGGGGAGCTGTTTTTT,CSAGLAASLANTGELFF
TRBV4-1,TRBD2,many,TRBJ2-1,TGCGCCAGCAGCCAAGAGTCACTAGCGGGAGGTAATGAGCAGTTCTTC,CASSQESLAGGNEQFF
TRBV29-1,.,many,TRBJ2-3,TGCAGCGTGGGGACGGTTGGCGCAGATACGCAGTATTTT,CSVGTVGADTQYF
TRBV7-8,.,many,TRBJ1-1,TGTGCCAGCAGCTTAGGGGTGGGGAGGGACAACACTGAAGCTTTCTTT,CASSLGVGRDNTEAFF
TRBV7-9,.,many,TRBJ1-6,TGTGCCAGCAGCTTAGTAATAAATTCACCCCTCCACTTT,CASSLVINSPLHF
TRBV20-1,TRBD1,many,TRBJ1-5,TGCAGTGCTAGACCGGACAGGAAAAGAAGTCAGCCCCAGCATTTT,CSARPDRKRSQPQHF
TRBV5-1,.,many,TRBJ1-1,TGCGCCAGCAGCTTGTCTCAGGGGCACACTGAAGCTTTCTTT,CASSLSQGHTEAFF
TRBV7-2,TRBD1,many,TRBJ2-7,TGTGCCAGCAGCGGGACAGCTGGCGAGCAGTACTTC,CASSGTAGEQYF
TRBV27,.,many,TRBJ2-6,TGTGCCAGCAGTTTCAGCTGGACTGGGGCCAACGTCCTGACTTTC,CASSFSWTGANVLTF
TRBV28,.,.,TRBJ2-2,TGTGCCAACAGCAAGAGACTACCCTCGGGCGGGGAGCTGTTTTTT,CANSKRLPSGGELFF
TRBV10-3,TRBD1,many,TRBJ2-7,TGTGCCATCAGTGATCGACCGGGACAGGGGGCCGAGCAGTACTTC,CAISDRPGQGAEQYF
TRBV4-1,.,many,TRBJ1-2,TGCGCCAGCAGCCACAGGAATCCCTATGGCTACACCTTC,CASSHRNPYGYTF
TRBV5-1,TRBD2,.,TRBJ2-1,TGCGCCAGCAGCTTGGTAGCGGGAGGGCCTAGCTCCTACAATGAGCAGTTCTTC,CASSLVAGGPSSYNEQFF
TRBV7-9,.,many,TRBJ1-3,TGTGCCAGCAGTCCAGGGGATGGAAACACCATATATTTT,CASSPGDGNTIYF
TRBV27,TRBD2,many,TRBJ2-1,TGTGCCAGCAGTCCGTCCCTAGCAACGGGAGGCGTCAATGAGCAGTTCTTC,CASSPSLATGGVNEQFF
TRBV5-1,TRBD2,.,TRBJ2-5,TGCGCCAGCAGCCCCCCCGGGACTAGCGGGACGGAGACCCAGTACTTC,CASSPPGTSGTETQYF
TRBV5-5,TRBD1,many,TRBJ1-1,TGTGCCAGCAGCATAGTGGACAGGGGGATTACTGAAGCTTTCTTT,CASSIVDRGITEAFF
TRBV9,.,many,TRBJ2-7,TGTGCCAGCAGCGTAGGTGTAGGGGTCTACGAGCAGTACTTC,CASSVGVGVYEQYF
TRBV10-1,.,.,TRBJ2-1,TGCGCCAGCAGCGGACAGAACGCGGACAATGAGCAGTTCTTC,CASSGQNADNEQFF
TRBV12-3/TRBV12-4,TRBD1,many,TRBJ2-1,TGTGCCAGCAGTTTTTCGCAGACAGGGAAATTGAGTGAGCAGTTCTTC,CASSFSQTGKLSEQFF
TRBV28,.,many,TRBJ2-7,TGTGCCAGCAGCCGTCTGACCTCCTACGAGCAGTACTTC,CASSRLTSYEQYF
TRBV19,TRBD1,.,TRBJ2-1,TGTGCCAGTAGTCCAGGGGGTAACAATGAGCAGTTCTTC,CASSPGGNNEQFF
TRBV27,.,.,TRBJ1-1,TGTGCCAGCAGCCGGACGGGGATTAACACTGAAGCTTTCTTT,CASSRTGINTEAFF
TRBV5-4,TRBD1,.,TRBJ2-7,TGTGCCAGCAGGGACAGGGATTTCTACGAGCAGTACTTC,CASRDRDFYEQYF
TRBV5-1,.,many,TRBJ1-4,TGCGCCAGCAGCGTGGGAGTTGGGGATAAAAAACTGTTTTTT,CASSVGVGDKKLFF
TRBV5-1,TRBD1,.,TRBJ1-4,TGCGCCAGCAGCTTATTGACAGGGGGTGAAAAACTGTTTTTT,CASSLLTGGEKLFF
TRBV3-1,TRBD2,few,TRBJ2-3,TGTGCCAGCAGCCAACGGCCCACTAGCGGAACAGATACGCAGTATTTT,CASSQRPTSGTDTQYF
TRBV5-1,TRBD2,many,TRBJ2-5,TGCGCCAGCAGCCTAAGGGGGACTAGCGGGAGAGGGGAGACCCAGTACTTC,CASSLRGTSGRGETQYF
TRBV29-1,TRBD1,.,TRBJ2-2,TGCAGCGTGGGGGCGGACAGGGGAGAGACCGGGGAGCTGTTTTTT,CSVGADRGETGELFF
TRBV7-6,.,many,TRBJ2-7,TGTGCCAGCAGCTTACGGGGGAGCCCCTGGGAGCAGTACTTC,CASSLRGSPWEQYF
TRBV12-3/TRBV12-4,.,.,TRBJ2-7,TGTGCCAGCAGTTTAGTCGGGGAAGTGGGCGAGCAGTACTTC,CASSLVGEVGEQYF
TRBV5-6,.,many,TRBJ1-6,TGTGCCAGCAGCTTGTCAGCGGGACGACTCGGGTCCCTCCACTTT,CASSLSAGRLGSLHF
TRBV20-1,TRBD1,many,TRBJ1-1,TGCAGTGCTAGAGGGACAGGCCACACTGAAGCTTTCTTT,CSARGTGHTEAFF
TRBV6-5,.,many,TRBJ1-2,TGTGCCAGCAGTTACTACGCCGACAGAAGTTATGGCTACACCTTC,CASSYYADRSYGYTF
TRBV7-9,.,many,TRBJ2-7,TGTGCCAGCAGCCCGCCAGGGGTCTACGAGCAGTACTTC,CASSPPGVYEQYF
TRBV20-1,.,many,TRBJ1-1,TGCAGTGCTAGACCAAATTCAGGGCCTGAAGCTTTCTTT,CSARPNSGPEAFF
TRBV20-1,TRBD1,many,TRBJ2-3,TGCAGTGCTAGTCCCAGGGGGCTTAGCACAGATACGCAGTATTTT,CSASPRGLSTDTQYF